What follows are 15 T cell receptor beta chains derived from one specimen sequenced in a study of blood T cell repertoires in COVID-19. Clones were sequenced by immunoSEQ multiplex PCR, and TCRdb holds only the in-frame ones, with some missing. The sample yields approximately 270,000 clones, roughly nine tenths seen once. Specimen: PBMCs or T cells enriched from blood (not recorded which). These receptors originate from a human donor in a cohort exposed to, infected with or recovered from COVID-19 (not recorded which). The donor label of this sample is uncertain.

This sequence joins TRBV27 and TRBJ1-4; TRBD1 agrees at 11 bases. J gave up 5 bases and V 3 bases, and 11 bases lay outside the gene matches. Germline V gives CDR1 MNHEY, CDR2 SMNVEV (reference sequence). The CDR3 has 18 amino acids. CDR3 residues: CASSFSPGQGVRNEKLFF. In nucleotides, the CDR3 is TGTGCCAGCAGTTTCTCTCCGGGACAGGGGGTGCGAAATGAAAAACTGTTTTTT.

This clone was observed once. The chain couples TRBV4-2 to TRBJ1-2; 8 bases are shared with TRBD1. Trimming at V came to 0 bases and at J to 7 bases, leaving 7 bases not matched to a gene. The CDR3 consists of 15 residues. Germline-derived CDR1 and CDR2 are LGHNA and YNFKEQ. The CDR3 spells CASSQDGGQGGGYTF. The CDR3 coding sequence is TGTGCCAGCAGCCAAGATGGCGGACAGGGAGGTGGCTACACCTTC.

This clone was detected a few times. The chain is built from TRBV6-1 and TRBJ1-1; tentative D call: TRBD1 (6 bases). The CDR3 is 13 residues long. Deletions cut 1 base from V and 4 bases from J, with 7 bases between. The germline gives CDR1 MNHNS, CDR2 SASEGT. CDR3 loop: CASSEVRGTEAFF. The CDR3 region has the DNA TGTGCCAGCAGTGAAGTCAGGGGCACTGAAGCTTTCTTT.

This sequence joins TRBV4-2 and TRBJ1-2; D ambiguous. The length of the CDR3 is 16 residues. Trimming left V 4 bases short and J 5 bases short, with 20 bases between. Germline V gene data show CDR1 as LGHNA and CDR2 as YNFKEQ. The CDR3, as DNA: TGTGCCAGCAGCCTCTCCCGCCAGGCTGAAGTTTATGGCTACACCTTC. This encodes CASSLSRQAEVYGYTF.

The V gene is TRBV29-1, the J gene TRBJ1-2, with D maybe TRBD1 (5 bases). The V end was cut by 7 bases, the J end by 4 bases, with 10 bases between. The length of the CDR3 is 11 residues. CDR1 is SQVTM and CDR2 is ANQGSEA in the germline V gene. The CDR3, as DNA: TGCAGCGCCTGGGACTCCTATGGCTACACCTTC. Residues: CSAWDSYGYTF.

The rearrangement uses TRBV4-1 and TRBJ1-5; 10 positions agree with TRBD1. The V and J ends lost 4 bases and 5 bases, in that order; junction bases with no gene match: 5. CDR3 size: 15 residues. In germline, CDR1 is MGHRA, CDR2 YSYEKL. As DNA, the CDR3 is TGCGCCAGCAGCCCCTCCGGGACAGGGGATCAGCCCCAGCATTTT. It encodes CASSPSGTGDQPQHF.

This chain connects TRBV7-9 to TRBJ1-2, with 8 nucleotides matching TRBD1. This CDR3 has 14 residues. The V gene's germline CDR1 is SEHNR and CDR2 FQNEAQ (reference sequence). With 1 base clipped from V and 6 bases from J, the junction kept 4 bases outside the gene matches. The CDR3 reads CASSLVGRGHGYTF. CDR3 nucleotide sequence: TGTGCCAGCAGCTTAGTAGGCAGGGGGCATGGCTACACCTTC.

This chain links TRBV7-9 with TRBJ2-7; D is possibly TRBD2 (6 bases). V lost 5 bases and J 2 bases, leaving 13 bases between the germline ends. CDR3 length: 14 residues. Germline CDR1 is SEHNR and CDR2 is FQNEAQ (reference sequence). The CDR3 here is CASSAPGLTYEQYF. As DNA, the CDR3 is TGTGCCAGCAGCGCTCCGGGACTTACCTACGAGCAGTACTTC.

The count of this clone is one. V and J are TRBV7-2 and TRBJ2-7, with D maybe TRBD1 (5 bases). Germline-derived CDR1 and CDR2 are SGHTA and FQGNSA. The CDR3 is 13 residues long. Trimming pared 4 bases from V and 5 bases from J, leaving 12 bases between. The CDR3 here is CASSSSRVNEQYF. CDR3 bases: TGTGCCAGCAGCTCTTCCAGGGTCAACGAGCAGTACTTC.

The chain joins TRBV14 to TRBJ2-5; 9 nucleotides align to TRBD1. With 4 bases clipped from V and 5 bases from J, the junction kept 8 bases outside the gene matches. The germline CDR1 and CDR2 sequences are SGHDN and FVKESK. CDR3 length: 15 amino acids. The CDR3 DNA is TGTGCCAGCAGCCGACTACAGGGGGCGGGGGAGACCCAGTACTTC. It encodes CASSRLQGAGETQYF.

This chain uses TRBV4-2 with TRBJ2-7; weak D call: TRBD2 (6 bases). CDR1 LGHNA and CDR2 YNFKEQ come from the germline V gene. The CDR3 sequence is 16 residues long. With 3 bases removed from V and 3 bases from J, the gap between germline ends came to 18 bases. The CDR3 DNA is TGTGCCAGCAGCCAGGCGGACTACATGAAGCACTACGAGCAGTACTTC. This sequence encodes CASSQADYMKHYEQYF.

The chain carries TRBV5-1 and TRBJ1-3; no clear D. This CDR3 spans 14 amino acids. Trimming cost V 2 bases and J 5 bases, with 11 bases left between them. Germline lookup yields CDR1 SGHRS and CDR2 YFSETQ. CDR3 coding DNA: TGCGCCAGCAGCTTTGGGCAGAAAAGAAACACCATATATTTT. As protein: CASSFGQKRNTIYF.

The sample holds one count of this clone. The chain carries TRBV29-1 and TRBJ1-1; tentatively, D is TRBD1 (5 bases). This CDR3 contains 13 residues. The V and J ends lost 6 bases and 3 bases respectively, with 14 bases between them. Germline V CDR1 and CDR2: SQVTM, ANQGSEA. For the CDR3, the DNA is TGCAGCGTGCGGGAGGGGACGGACACTGAAGCTTTCTTT. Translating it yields CSVREGTDTEAFF.

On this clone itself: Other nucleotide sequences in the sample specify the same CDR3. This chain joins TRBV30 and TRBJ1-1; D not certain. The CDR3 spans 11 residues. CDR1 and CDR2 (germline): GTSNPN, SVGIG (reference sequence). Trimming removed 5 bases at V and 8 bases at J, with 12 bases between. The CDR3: CAWSLRGEAFF. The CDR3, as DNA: TGTGCCTGGTCTCTCAGAGGCGAAGCTTTCTTT.

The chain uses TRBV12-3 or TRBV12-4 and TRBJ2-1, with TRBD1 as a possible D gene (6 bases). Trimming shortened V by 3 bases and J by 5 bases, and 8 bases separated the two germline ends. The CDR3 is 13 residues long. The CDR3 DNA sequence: TGTGCCAGCAGTTTCACAGGGAACAATGAGCAGTTCTTC. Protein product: CASSFTGNNEQFF.